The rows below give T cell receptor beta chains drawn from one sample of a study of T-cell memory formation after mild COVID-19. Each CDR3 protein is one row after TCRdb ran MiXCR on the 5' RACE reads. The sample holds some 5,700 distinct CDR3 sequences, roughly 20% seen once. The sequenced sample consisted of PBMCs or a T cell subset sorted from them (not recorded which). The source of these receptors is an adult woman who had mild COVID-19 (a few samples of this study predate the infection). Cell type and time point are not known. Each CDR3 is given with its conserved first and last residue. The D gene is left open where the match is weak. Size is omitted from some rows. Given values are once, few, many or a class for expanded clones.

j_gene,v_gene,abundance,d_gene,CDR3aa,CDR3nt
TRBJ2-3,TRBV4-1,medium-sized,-,CASSLHPWAEGTDTQYF,TGCGCCAGCAGCCTCCACCCCTGGGCGGAGGGCACAGATACGCAGTATTTT
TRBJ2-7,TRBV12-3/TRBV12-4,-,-,CASSFPPGQGSYEQYF,TGTGCCAGCAGTTTTCCCCCCGGCCAGGGCTCCTACGAGCAGTACTTC
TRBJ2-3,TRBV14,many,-,CASSPDVGRGFRTDTQYF,TGTGCCAGCAGCCCAGATGTGGGCAGGGGATTTCGCACAGATACGCAGTATTTT
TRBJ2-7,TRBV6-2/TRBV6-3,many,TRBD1,CASSYSSTGRRTYEQYF,TGTGCCAGCAGTTACTCCTCGACAGGGCGAAGGACCTACGAGCAGTACTTC
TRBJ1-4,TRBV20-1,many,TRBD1,CSARSDRVQEKLFF,TGCAGTGCTAGATCGGACAGGGTTCAGGAAAAACTGTTTTTT
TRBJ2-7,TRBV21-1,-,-,CASSSLGQARSYEQYF,TGTGCCAGCAGCAGCCTGGGACAGGCAAGGTCCTACGAGCAGTACTTC
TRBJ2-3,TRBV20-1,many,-,CSARNQDTDTQYF,TGCAGTGCTAGAAATCAGGACACAGATACGCAGTATTTT
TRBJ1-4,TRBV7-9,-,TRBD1,CASRGQAFNEKLFF,TGTGCCAGCAGGGGACAGGCATTTAATGAAAAACTGTTTTTT
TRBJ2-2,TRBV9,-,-,CASSSQTGWDTGELFF,TGTGCCAGCAGCTCCCAGACGGGGTGGGACACCGGGGAGCTGTTTTTT
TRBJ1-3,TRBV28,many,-,CASSFDPASSGNTIYF,TGTGCCAGCAGTTTTGACCCGGCGAGCTCTGGAAACACCATATATTTT
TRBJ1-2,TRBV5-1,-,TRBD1,CASSLGNSAGTGGGYTF,TGCGCCAGCAGCTTGGGAAATTCAGCCGGGACAGGAGGCGGCTACACCTTC
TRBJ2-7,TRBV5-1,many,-,CASSLQAPHEQYF,TGCGCCAGCAGCCTCCAGGCCCCACACGAGCAGTACTTC
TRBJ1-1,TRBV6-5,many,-,CASSYWSGYMNTEAFF,TGTGCCAGCAGTTACTGGTCGGGTTACATGAACACTGAAGCTTTCTTT
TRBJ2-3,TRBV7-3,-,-,CASSLTPRDTQYF,TGTGCCAGCAGCTTAACGCCTAGGGATACGCAGTATTTT
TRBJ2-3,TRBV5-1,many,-,CASSSLSTDTQYF,TGCGCCAGCAGCTCCTTAAGCACAGATACGCAGTATTTT
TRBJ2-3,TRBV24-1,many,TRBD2,CATSEPGLAGGTDTQYF,TGTGCCACCAGTGAGCCGGGACTAGCGGGAGGCACAGATACGCAGTATTTT
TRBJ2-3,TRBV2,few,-,CASSEVPGWDTQYF,TGTGCCAGCAGTGAAGTGCCAGGATGGGATACGCAGTATTTT
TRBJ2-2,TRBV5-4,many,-,CASSLASSGELFF,TGTGCCAGCAGCTTGGCGAGCAGCGGGGAGCTGTTTTTT
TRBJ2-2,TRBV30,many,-,CAWSGGTTNTGELFF,TGTGCCTGGAGTGGTGGGACAACGAACACCGGGGAGCTGTTTTTT
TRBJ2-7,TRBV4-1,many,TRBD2,CASSQPGLAPSGEQYF,TGCGCCAGCAGCCAACCGGGACTAGCCCCATCGGGCGAGCAGTACTTC
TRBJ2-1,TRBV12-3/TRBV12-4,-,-,CASSSGTHSYNEQFF,TGTGCCAGCAGTTCCGGGACCCATTCCTACAATGAGCAGTTCTTC
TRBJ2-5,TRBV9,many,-,CASSVGSGYEETQYF,TGTGCCAGCAGCGTAGGAAGTGGGTATGAGGAGACCCAGTACTTC
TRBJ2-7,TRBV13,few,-,CASSSTGGPQYF,TGTGCCAGCAGCTCCACGGGCGGTCCCCAGTACTTC
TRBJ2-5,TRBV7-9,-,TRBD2,CARSSGDETQYF,TGTGCCAGATCTAGCGGGGACGAGACCCAGTACTTC
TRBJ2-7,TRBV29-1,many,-,CSYAGRGGEQYF,TGCAGCTACGCGGGGAGAGGCGGCGAGCAGTACTTC
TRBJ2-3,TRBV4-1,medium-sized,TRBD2,CASSQEPLAGSTDTQYF,TGCGCCAGCAGCCAAGAACCCCTAGCGGGGAGCACAGATACGCAGTATTTT
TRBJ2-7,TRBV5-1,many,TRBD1,CASSLDRAYEQYF,TGCGCCAGCAGCCTTGACAGGGCCTACGAGCAGTACTTC
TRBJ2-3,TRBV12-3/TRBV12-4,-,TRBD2,CASSSLAGTTDTQYF,TGTGCCAGCAGTTCTCTAGCGGGCACCACAGATACGCAGTATTTT
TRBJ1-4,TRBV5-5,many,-,CASSLRGEFMAEKLFF,TGTGCCAGCAGCTTGAGGGGGGAATTCATGGCTGAAAAACTGTTTTTT
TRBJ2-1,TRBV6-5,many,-,CASSRPTSGIRIYNEQFF,TGTGCCAGCAGTCGCCCCACATCGGGGATACGTATCTACAATGAGCAGTTCTTC
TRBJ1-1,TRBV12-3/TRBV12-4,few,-,CASSQTVEAFF,TGTGCCAGCAGTCAGACGGTTGAAGCTTTCTTT
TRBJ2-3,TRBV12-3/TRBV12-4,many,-,CASTPTGQITDTQYF,TGTGCCAGCACTCCGACCGGGCAGATCACAGATACGCAGTATTTT
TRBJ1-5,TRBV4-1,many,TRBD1,CASSHRQGTQPQHF,TGCGCCAGCAGCCACAGACAGGGGACTCAGCCCCAGCATTTT
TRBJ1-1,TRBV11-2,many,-,CASSLAGTAFF,TGTGCCAGCAGCTTAGCTGGTACGGCTTTCTTT
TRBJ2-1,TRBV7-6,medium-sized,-,CASSPQWAPYTYNEQFF,TGTGCCAGCAGCCCACAATGGGCCCCATATACCTACAATGAGCAGTTCTTC
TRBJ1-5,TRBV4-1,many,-,CASSQIRGGGNQPQHF,TGCGCCAGCAGCCAGATAAGAGGGGGAGGCAATCAGCCCCAGCATTTT
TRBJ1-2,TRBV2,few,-,CASSPTVNYGYTF,TGTGCCAGCAGCCCGACTGTAAACTATGGCTACACCTTC
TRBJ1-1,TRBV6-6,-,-,CASSYRRDTEAFF,TGTGCCAGCAGTTACCGCCGGGACACTGAAGCTTTCTTT
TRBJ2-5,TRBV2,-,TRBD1,CASSFDRGEKTQYF,TGTGCCAGCAGTTTTGACAGGGGCGAGAAGACCCAGTACTTC
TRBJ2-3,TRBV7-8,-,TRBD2,CASSSPTSGTGRGTDTQYF,TGTGCCAGCAGCTCCCCGACTAGCGGGACGGGACGGGGCACAGATACGCAGTATTTT
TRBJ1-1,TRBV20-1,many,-,CSARDRRNMNTEAFF,TGCAGTGCTAGAGATCGGAGGAATATGAACACTGAAGCTTTCTTT
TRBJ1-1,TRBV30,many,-,CAWSAFTIDTEAFF,TGTGCCTGGAGTGCTTTTACTATCGACACTGAAGCTTTCTTT
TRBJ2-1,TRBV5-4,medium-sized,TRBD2,CASSFRQLAEYNEQFF,TGTGCCAGCAGCTTCCGTCAACTAGCGGAGTACAATGAGCAGTTCTTC
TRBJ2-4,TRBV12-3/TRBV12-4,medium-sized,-,CASSLALGPGVPVSKNIQYF,TGTGCCAGCAGTTTAGCGCTAGGACCTGGGGTCCCGGTTTCCAAAAACATTCAGTACTTC
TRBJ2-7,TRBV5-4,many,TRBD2,CASSWSAGGEQYF,TGTGCCAGCAGCTGGAGTGCGGGAGGCGAGCAGTACTTC